This TCR beta chain was identified during a study of cytomegalovirus exposure and HLA in healthy donors. Study conclusions and caveats: Later findings reportedly placed an Asian-associated ancestry cluster below the roughly 730-donor mean for N-insertions.

Concerning this clone: What it binds is not known.

The trim removed 2 bases at V and 0 bases at J, leaving 6 bases unmatched. Per the germline V gene, CDR1 is SGHRS and CDR2 is YFSETQ. The CDR3 spans 16 residues. PCR was performed using 60 Vbeta and 13 Jbeta primers. Sequencing was performed with immunoSEQ multiplex PCR; in TCRdb, only in-frame clones are kept and a portion is missing. The data hold approximately 110,000 clones, with under 85% observed a single time. Sample: PBMCs. This TCR came from a man aged 18 to 29 in good health and CMV-seronegative. The chain is built from TRBV5-1 and TRBJ2-3, with TRBD2 matching over 7 bases. The CDR3 sequence: CASSFTGTISTDTQYF. CDR3 in DNA: TGCGCCAGCAGCTTCACCGGGACTATAAGCACAGATACGCAGTATTTT.